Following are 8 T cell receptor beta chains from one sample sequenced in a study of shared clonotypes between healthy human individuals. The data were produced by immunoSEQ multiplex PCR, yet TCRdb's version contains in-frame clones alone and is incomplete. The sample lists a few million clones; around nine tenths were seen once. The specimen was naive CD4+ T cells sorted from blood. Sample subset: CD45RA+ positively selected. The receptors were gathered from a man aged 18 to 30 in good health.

CDR3 sequence reads: CASSIPGPRGTEAFF. CDR3 DNA: TGTGCCAGTAGTATCCCGGGCCCCAGGGGCACTGAAGCTTTCTTT. This rearrangement joins TRBV19 to TRBJ1-1; D possibly corresponds to TRBD1 (6 bases). The CDR3 runs 15 residues. From germline, CDR1 is LNHDA and CDR2 SQIVND (reference sequence). The V end was cut by 3 bases, the J end by 4 bases, with 15 bases between.

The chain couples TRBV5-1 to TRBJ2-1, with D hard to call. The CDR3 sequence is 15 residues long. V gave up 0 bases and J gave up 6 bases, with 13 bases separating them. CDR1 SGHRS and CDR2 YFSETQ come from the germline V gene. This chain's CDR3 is CASSLGNLVGNEQFF. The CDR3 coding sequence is TGCGCCAGCAGCTTGGGAAACCTAGTCGGCAATGAGCAGTTCTTC.

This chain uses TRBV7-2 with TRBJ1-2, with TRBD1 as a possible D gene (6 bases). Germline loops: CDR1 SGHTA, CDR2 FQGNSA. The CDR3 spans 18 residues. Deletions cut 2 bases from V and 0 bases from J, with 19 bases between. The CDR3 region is CASSLWTAVLTTNYGYTF. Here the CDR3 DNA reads TGTGCCAGCAGCTTATGGACAGCTGTTCTAACAACTAACTATGGCTACACCTTC.

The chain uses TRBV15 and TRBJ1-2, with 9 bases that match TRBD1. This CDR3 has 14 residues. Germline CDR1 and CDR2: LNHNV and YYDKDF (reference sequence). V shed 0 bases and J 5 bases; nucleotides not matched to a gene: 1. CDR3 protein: CATSRDGQGYGYTF. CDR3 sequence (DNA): TGTGCCACCAGCAGAGACGGACAGGGGTATGGCTACACCTTC.

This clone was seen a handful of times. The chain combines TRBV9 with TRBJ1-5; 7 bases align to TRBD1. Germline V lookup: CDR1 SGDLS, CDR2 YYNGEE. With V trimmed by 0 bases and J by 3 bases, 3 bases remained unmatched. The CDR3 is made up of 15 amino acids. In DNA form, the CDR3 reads TGTGCCAGCAGCGTAGGACAGGGATTCAATCAGCCCCAGCATTTT. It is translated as CASSVGQGFNQPQHF.

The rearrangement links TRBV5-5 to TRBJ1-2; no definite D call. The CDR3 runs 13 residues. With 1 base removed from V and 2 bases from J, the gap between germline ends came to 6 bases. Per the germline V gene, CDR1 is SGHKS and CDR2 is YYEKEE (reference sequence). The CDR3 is CASSLTQNYGYTF. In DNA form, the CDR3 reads TGTGCCAGCAGCTTGACACAGAACTATGGCTACACCTTC.

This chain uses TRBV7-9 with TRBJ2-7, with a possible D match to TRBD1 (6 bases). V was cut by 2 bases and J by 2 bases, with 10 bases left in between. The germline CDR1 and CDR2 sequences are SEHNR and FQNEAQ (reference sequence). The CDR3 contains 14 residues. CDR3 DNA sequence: TGTGCCAGCAGCTTAAGGGGGAAACCCTACGAGCAGTACTTC. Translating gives CASSLRGKPYEQYF.

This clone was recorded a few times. DNA for the CDR3: TGTGCCAGCAGCCAGGGACAGTCCTCACCCCTCCACTTT. Its translation is CASSQGQSSPLHF. The chain links TRBV14 to TRBJ1-6; 7 bases map to TRBD1. Per germline, CDR1 SGHDN and CDR2 FVKESK. The CDR3 totals 13 residues. The V segment lost 3 bases and the J segment 10 bases; nucleotides outside the gene matches: 3.